The 20 T cell receptor beta chains below were found in one sample sequenced in a study of T cell repertoires in cytomegalovirus infection. TCRdb analysed the reads with MiXCR anew, one entry per CDR3 protein. Of approximately 630,000 distinct CDR3 sequences in the sample, 20% to 25% were seen once. Sequenced input: CD8+ T cells from PBMCs. Receptors were obtained from a human donor in good health (CMV status not recorded). Some clones in this sample may be carry-over from other donors' samples.

This rearrangement joins TRBV6-2 or TRBV6-3 to TRBJ1-1, with no clear D. V shed 1 base and J shed 2 bases, with 2 bases lying between them. The germline V gene has CDR1 MNHEY and CDR2 SVGEGT. CDR3 size: 12 residues. CDR3 loop: CASSYFNTEAFF. CDR3 coding DNA: TGTGCCAGCAGTTACTTTAACACTGAAGCTTTCTTT.

This clonotype has at least ten counts. The genes are TRBV7-2 and TRBJ2-2; tentative D call: TRBD1 (5 bases). The germline gives CDR1 SGHTA, CDR2 FQGNSA. With 5 bases removed from V and 2 bases from J, the gap between germline ends came to 12 bases. The CDR3 is 15 amino acids. The CDR3 here is CASSLTVANTGELFF. The CDR3 DNA reads as TGTGCCAGCAGCCTGACAGTTGCTAACACCGGGGAGCTGTTTTTT.

This clonotype was observed a handful of times. The rearrangement links TRBV7-8 to TRBJ2-7, with a tentative D call TRBD1 (5 bases). CDR3 length equals 14 residues. V was trimmed by 2 bases and J by 5 bases, leaving 13 bases between them. Germline CDR1 and CDR2: SGHVS and FQNEAQ. This CDR3 is CASSLNGALDEQYF. CDR3 DNA: TGTGCCAGCAGCTTAAATGGGGCTCTGGACGAGCAGTACTTC.

The genes are TRBV20-1 and TRBJ2-3; 7 nucleotides agree with TRBD1. There are 14 residues in the CDR3. The trim removed 4 bases at V and 3 bases at J, leaving 7 bases unmatched. Germline V gene data show CDR1 as DFQATT and CDR2 as SNEGSKA (reference sequence). The CDR3 is CSAMTGWGTDTQYF. CDR3 bases: TGCAGTGCTATGACAGGGTGGGGTACAGATACGCAGTATTTT.

The chain links TRBV6-5 to TRBJ1-1; a weak D match, TRBD1 (5 bases). Germline V gene sequence: CDR1 MNHEY, CDR2 SVGAGI. The CDR3 is 16 amino acids. V shed 2 bases and J shed 7 bases, with 20 bases lying between them. The CDR3 spells CASSYNGARFMVEAFF. Here the CDR3 DNA reads TGTGCCAGCAGTTACAACGGGGCCCGGTTTATGGTTGAAGCTTTCTTT.

This clonotype showed up many times. The chain combines TRBV12-3 or TRBV12-4 with TRBJ1-1; no firm D call. The CDR3 extends over 19 amino acids. Trimming stripped 1 base from V and 0 bases from J, with 21 bases between. The CDR3: CASSLGHATDWPVNTEAFF. The CDR3 DNA reads TGTGCCAGCAGTTTAGGACATGCAACAGATTGGCCGGTGAACACTGAAGCTTTCTTT.

This sequence joins TRBV6-2 or TRBV6-3 and TRBJ1-5; 7 bases match TRBD1. Germline loops: CDR1 MNHEY, CDR2 SVGEGT. This CDR3 region has 16 residues. V trimming: 2 bases; J trimming: 4 bases; junction bases outside the gene matches: 8. This CDR3 reads CASSYPGQRSNQPQHF. DNA for the CDR3: TGTGCCAGCAGTTACCCGGGACAGCGAAGTAATCAGCCCCAGCATTTT.

This clonotype came up many times. The chain employs TRBV7-2 and TRBJ1-2, with D unresolved. Germline values: CDR1 SGHTA, CDR2 FQGNSA. The CDR3 is made up of 13 amino acids. V gave up 7 bases and J gave up 6 bases, with 15 bases separating them. CDR3 bases: TGTGCCAGCACCCCCGGGTTTGCAGATGGCTACACCTTC. It specifies CASTPGFADGYTF.

This clonotype was recorded many times. The chain uses TRBV11-1 and TRBJ1-1; unclear D gene. The CDR3 is 14 residues long. Germline CDR1 and CDR2: SGHAT and FQDESV (reference sequence). Trimming stripped 3 bases from V and 0 bases from J, with 8 bases between. CDR3 bases: TGTGCCAGCAGCTTGACGGTCTTGAACACTGAAGCTTTCTTT. Residues: CASSLTVLNTEAFF.

The rearrangement links TRBV14 to TRBJ1-3; D unresolved. Germline V gives CDR1 SGHDN, CDR2 FVKESK. V gave up 2 bases and J gave up 7 bases, with 12 bases separating them. The CDR3 extends over 14 amino acids. In DNA, the CDR3 is TGTGCCAGCAGCCAACACGTGGTACTTAACACCATATATTTT. It encodes CASSQHVVLNTIYF.

On this clonotype: It may be a read error: a sequence one base away is much more abundant. This chain connects TRBV10-1 to TRBJ1-1, with 9 positions matching TRBD1. CDR3 length: 15 residues. Germline V gene sequence: CDR1 WNHNN, CDR2 SYGVQD (reference sequence). This chain's CDR3 is CTSPGQGWMNTEAFF. CDR3 DNA sequence: TGCACCAGTCCGGGACAGGGATGGATGAACACTGAAGCTTTCTTT.

Only a few counts were recorded for this clonotype. The V and J genes are TRBV19 and TRBJ2-3; 8 bases are shared with TRBD2. The CDR3 contains 16 residues. Germline lookup yields CDR1 LNHDA and CDR2 SQIVND (reference sequence). V lost 5 bases, J lost 2 bases, and 9 bases stayed unmatched. CDR3 amino acids: CASSSPGTRDTDTQYF. In DNA, the CDR3 is TGTGCCAGTAGTTCTCCCGGGACTAGGGACACAGATACGCAGTATTTT.

This clonotype occurred many times. The chain carries TRBV7-9 and TRBJ2-7, with D possibly being TRBD2 (6 bases). The CDR3 runs to 14 residues. The V gene's germline CDR1 is SEHNR and CDR2 FQNEAQ (reference sequence). V was cut by 4 bases and J by 3 bases, with 13 bases left in between. CDR3 coding DNA: TGTGCCAGCAGCTCCCGTGGGGGGAACTACGAGCAGTACTTC. Encoded protein: CASSSRGGNYEQYF.

This clonotype was counted at least ten times. The chain joins TRBV7-4 to TRBJ2-1; the D is unclear. Between the trimmed V and J ends, which lost 5 bases and 6 bases, there was a span of 17 bases. The CDR3 extends over 15 amino acids. Germline V gives CDR1 SGHVT, CDR2 SQSDAQ. The CDR3: CASSASSDGGNEQFF. The CDR3 DNA is TGTGCCAGCAGCGCAAGTAGTGATGGCGGCAATGAGCAGTTCTTC.

This clonotype has a count of ten or more. The rearrangement uses TRBV7-9 and TRBJ2-1; 7 nucleotides agree with TRBD1. The CDR3 runs to 14 residues. Germline V gives CDR1 SEHNR, CDR2 FQNEAQ (reference sequence). The V segment lost 7 bases and the J segment 1 base; nucleotides outside the gene matches: 4. CDR3 amino acids: CASIDRASYNEQFF. In DNA, the CDR3 is TGTGCCAGCATAGACAGGGCGTCCTACAATGAGCAGTTCTTC.

This clonotype was seen many times. The chain joins TRBV7-9 to TRBJ2-3; no clear D. Germline V CDR1 and CDR2: SEHNR, FQNEAQ (reference sequence). The CDR3 covers 10 residues. Trimming took off 11 bases at V and 1 base at J, with 4 bases between the two ends. The CDR3 protein is CALGTDTQYF. CDR3 bases: TGTGCCCTTGGCACAGATACGCAGTATTTT.

The table lists this clonotype with many counts. V usage is TRBV7-2 and J usage is TRBJ1-2; tentative D call: TRBD1 (5 bases). This CDR3 is built from 15 residues. Germline values: CDR1 SGHTA, CDR2 FQGNSA. Trimming removed 5 bases at V and 1 base at J, with 14 bases between. The CDR3 DNA follows: TGTGCCAGCAGCGTGACAGTCCCAGATAACTATGGCTACACCTTC. Translating gives CASSVTVPDNYGYTF.

This clonotype was seen a handful of times. The chain uses TRBV6-6 and TRBJ1-2; D unclear. V lost 6 bases and J 3 bases, leaving 17 bases between the germline ends. The CDR3 extends over 15 amino acids. In germline, CDR1 is MNHNY, CDR2 SVGAGI (reference sequence). The chain's CDR3 is CASSRLGGADYGYTF. CDR3 sequence (DNA): TGTGCCAGCAGCCGCCTGGGCGGCGCCGACTATGGCTACACCTTC.

The table lists this clonotype with many counts. The rearrangement links TRBV7-2 to TRBJ1-5; D ambiguous. The CDR3 totals 14 residues. Trimming pared 3 bases from V and 3 bases from J, leaving 9 bases between. Germline CDR1 SGHTA, CDR2 FQGNSA. The CDR3 DNA is TGTGCCAGCAGCTTCTTTGGGGACAATCAGCCCCAGCATTTT. Translating gives CASSFFGDNQPQHF. The complete variable domain, with remaining parts taken from reference TRBV7-2 and TRBJ1-5, reads GAGVSQSPSNKVTEKGKDVELRCDPISGHTALYWYRQSLGQGLEFLIYFQGNSAPDKSGLPSDRFSAERTGGSVSTLTIQRTQQEDSAVYLCASSFFGDNQPQHFGDGTRLSIL.

Concerning this clonotype: Here the CDR3 omits its conserved ending phenylalanine or tryptophan, so a read error is the likely source. The rearrangement joins TRBV7-6 to TRBJ1-2; weak D call: TRBD1 (6 bases). This CDR3 spans 17 amino acids. Trimming took off 5 bases at V and 5 bases at J, with 24 bases between the two ends. In germline, CDR1 is SGHVS, CDR2 FNYEAQ. The CDR3 is CASSLQPAQGEAYGYTS. The DNA of the CDR3 is TGTGCCAGCAGCCTGCAACCCGCACAGGGTGAGGCGTATGGCTACACCTCC.